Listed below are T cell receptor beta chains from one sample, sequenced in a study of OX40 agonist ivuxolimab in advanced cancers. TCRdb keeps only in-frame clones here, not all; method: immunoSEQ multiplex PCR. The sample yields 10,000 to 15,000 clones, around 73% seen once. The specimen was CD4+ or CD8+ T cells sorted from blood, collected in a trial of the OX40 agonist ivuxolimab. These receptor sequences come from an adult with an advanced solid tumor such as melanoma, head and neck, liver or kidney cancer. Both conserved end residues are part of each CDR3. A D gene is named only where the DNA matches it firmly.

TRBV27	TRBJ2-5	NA	CASSSRQEETQYF
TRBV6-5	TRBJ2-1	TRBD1	CASSYLGQDNEQFF
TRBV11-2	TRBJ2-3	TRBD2	CASSTTGPGLAPTDTQYF
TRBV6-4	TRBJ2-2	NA	CASFGGETGELFF
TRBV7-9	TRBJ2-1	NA	CASSSPGILSVTYNEQFF
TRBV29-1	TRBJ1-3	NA	CSVQGHSGNTIYF
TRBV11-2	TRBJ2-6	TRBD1	CASSLWTGAPSGANVLTF
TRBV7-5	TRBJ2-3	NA	CVRSLEGGRDTDTQYF
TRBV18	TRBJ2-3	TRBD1	CASSPRGLQGGTDTQYF
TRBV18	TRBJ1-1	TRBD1	CASSSTGPEAFF
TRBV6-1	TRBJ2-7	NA	CASSPLGWDSYEQYF
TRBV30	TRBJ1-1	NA	CAWGTGEAFF
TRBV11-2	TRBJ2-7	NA	CASSLSLPASSYEQYF
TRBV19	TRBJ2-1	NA	CASSIGSRYNNEQFF
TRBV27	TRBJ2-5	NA	CASRRAPEKMWETQYF
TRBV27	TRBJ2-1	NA	CASSLFRQSSYNEQFF
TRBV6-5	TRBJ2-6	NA	CASSYAGTGANVLTF
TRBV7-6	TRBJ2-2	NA	CASSPVRDPGAGELFF
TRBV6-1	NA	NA	CASSHMTATEQYF
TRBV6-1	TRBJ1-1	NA	CASSGGTEAFF
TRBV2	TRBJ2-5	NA	CASRFGLEETQYF
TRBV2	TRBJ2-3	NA	CASGRRTSTDTQYF
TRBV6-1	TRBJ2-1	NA	CASSEASPVPYNEQFF
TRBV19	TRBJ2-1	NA	CASRKESNEQFF
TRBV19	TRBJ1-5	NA	CASSIGLGGLGQPQHF
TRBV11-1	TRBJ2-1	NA	CASSPPGEPRIQEQFF
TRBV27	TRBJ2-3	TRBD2	CASSPGLGPDTQYF
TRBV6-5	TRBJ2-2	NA	CASSYRGNTGELFF
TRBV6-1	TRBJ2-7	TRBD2	CASTKTSGSSYEQYF
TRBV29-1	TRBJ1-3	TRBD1	CSVGTASSGNTIYF
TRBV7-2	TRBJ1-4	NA	CASRSHPDNEKLFF
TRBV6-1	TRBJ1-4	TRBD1	CASSEPRQGSGTNEKLFF
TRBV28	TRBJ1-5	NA	CASSFLQGGNQPQHF
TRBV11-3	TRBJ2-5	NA	CASSSTNAQETQYF
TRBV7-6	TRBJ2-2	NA	CASSLELGRPNTGELFF
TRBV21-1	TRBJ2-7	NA	CASSKARRREASSYEQYF
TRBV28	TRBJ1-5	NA	CASSEAGGNQPQHF
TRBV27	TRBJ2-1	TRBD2	CASSPGLAGSGYNEQFF
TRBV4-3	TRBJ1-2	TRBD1	CASKSEGAFHGYTF
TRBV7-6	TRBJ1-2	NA	CASSPLGAGDGYTF
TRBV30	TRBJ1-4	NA	CAWTPKTTNEKLFF
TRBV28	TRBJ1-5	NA	CASRKFQGQPQHF
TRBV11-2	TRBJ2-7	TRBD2	CASSQDSAGGLGEQYF
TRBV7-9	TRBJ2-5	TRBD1	CASSFPGRGQETQYF
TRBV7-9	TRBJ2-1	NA	CASRGIVGQHNEQFF
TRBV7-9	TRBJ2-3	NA	CASSLGPNTDTQYF
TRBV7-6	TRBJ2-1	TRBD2	CASSLGLAGVNEQFF
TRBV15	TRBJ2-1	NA	CATSRAPHYTTYNEQFF
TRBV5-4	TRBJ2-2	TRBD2	CASSTLAGGQIGELFF
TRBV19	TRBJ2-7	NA	CASSMGSEQYF